Below, 30 T cell receptor beta chains from the same sample are listed, as sequenced in a study of metastatic and nonmetastatic thyroid tumors. TCRdb re-analyzed the PCR reads through MiXCR. The data hold roughly 25,000 clones, with 15% observed a single time. The entire patient cohort was treatment-naive prior to thyroid surgery. The sequenced material came from blood. Receptors originate from a female donor with papillary thyroid cancer or a benign thyroid nodule (not recorded which). Some clones in this sample may be carry-over from other donors' samples.

This clone was detected only a few times. The chain combines TRBV6-1 with TRBJ2-7, with 9 bases lining up with TRBD1. Trimming removed 7 bases from V and 2 bases from J; junction bases left unmatched: 6. This CDR3 has 14 amino acids. Germline V gives CDR1 MNHNS, CDR2 SASEGT. The CDR3 loop is CASTSDRGTYEQYF. The DNA for the CDR3 is TGTGCCAGCACCTCGGACAGGGGCACCTACGAGCAGTACTTC.

This clone has a count of ten or more. V gene TRBV24-1 combines with J gene TRBJ2-1; no definite D call. The CDR3 covers 14 residues. CDR1 KGHDR and CDR2 SFDVKD come from the germline V gene. V lost 4 bases, J lost 4 bases, and 10 bases lay in between. The DNA for the CDR3 is TGTGCCACCAGTGAAAAAGAACGTTACAATGAGCAGTTCTTC. Translating it yields CATSEKERYNEQFF.

The V and J genes are TRBV11-1 and TRBJ2-3; 9 positions match TRBD2. This CDR3 has 15 residues. Germline loops: CDR1 SGHAT, CDR2 FQDESV (reference sequence). Trimming cost V 10 bases and J 4 bases; bases outside gene matches: 12. The chain's CDR3 is CAIMSSGMFADTQYF. The CDR3 nucleotides are TGTGCCATCATGTCTAGCGGGATGTTTGCAGATACGCAGTATTTT. Full variable domain (rest looked up from reference TRBV11-1 and TRBJ2-3): EAEVAQSPRYKITEKSQAVAFWCDPISGHATLYWYRQILGQGPELLVQFQDESVVDDSQLPKDRFSAERLKGVDSTLKIQPAELGDSAMYLCAIMSSGMFADTQYFGPGTRLTVL.

This clone has a count of ten or more. This rearrangement joins TRBV7-9 to TRBJ2-7; D might be TRBD1 (6 bases). Germline values: CDR1 SEHNR, CDR2 FQNEAQ (reference sequence). The length of the CDR3 is 15 residues. The V end was cut by 1 base, the J end by 2 bases, with 12 bases between. CDR3 residues: CASSLGHTGTYEQYF. The CDR3 DNA sequence: TGTGCCAGCAGCTTAGGGCATACAGGGACCTACGAGCAGTACTTC. The whole variable domain, filled in from reference TRBV7-9 and TRBJ2-7, reads DTGVSQNPRHKITKRGQNVTFRCDPISEHNRLYWYRQTLGQGPEFLTYFQNEAQLEKSRLLSDRFSAERPKGSFSTLEIQRTEQGDSAMYLCASSLGHTGTYEQYFGPGTRLTVT.

Only a few counts were recorded for this clone. At one end, the junction sequence differs from germline, possibly due to a read error. CDR3 region: CASSSRGRGTKAFF. CDR3 nucleotide sequence: TGTGCCAGCAGCTCGCGGGGAAGGGGCACTAAAGCTTTCTTT. The chain couples TRBV28 to TRBJ1-1; possible D gene TRBD1, 5 bases. Looked up from germline, CDR1 is MDHEN and CDR2 is SYDVKM. This CDR3 has 14 residues.

This clone was detected a few times. The J gene is TRBJ2-1, the V gene TRBV12-5, with 7 bases identical to TRBD1. The junction had 9 bases not matched to a gene; V was cut back by 1 base and J by 0 bases. Germline CDR1 is LGHNT and CDR2 is FRNRAP. The CDR3 is 18 amino acids. CDR3 nucleotide sequence: TGTGCTAGTGGTTTGGGACAGGGTGGCGTTAGCTCCTACAATGAGCAGTTCTTC. Protein product: CASGLGQGGVSSYNEQFF.

This clone was seen at least ten times. This rearrangement joins TRBV4-1 to TRBJ1-5; D is unresolved. CDR1 is MGHRA and CDR2 is YSYEKL in the germline V gene. The CDR3 has 15 residues. Trimming stripped 1 base from V and 0 bases from J, with 7 bases between. CDR3: CASSQVDYSNQPQHF. DNA of the CDR3: TGCGCCAGCAGCCAAGTGGATTATAGCAATCAGCCCCAGCATTTT.

This chain connects TRBV11-1 to TRBJ1-2, with D unclear. In germline, CDR1 is SGHAT, CDR2 FQDESV (reference sequence). This CDR3 is built from 13 residues. Trimming removed 5 bases from V and 2 bases from J, with 9 bases in between. The CDR3 region is CASSQVRNYGYTF. DNA of the CDR3: TGTGCCAGCAGCCAAGTACGGAACTATGGCTACACCTTC.

At least ten counts were recorded for this clone. The genes are TRBV7-9 and TRBJ1-5; D not certain. This CDR3 region has 14 residues. CDR1 is SEHNR and CDR2 is FQNEAQ in the germline V gene (reference sequence). Deletions cut 4 bases from V and 1 base from J, with 8 bases between. CDR3 DNA: TGTGCCAGCAGCTCAATTTACAGCAATCAGCCCCAGCATTTT. It encodes CASSSIYSNQPQHF.

This clone came up a few times. A read error may explain this, as a much larger clone is one base away. This specimen includes other DNA sequences encoding the same CDR3. The DNA for the CDR3 is TGCAGTGCTAGAGATCCCCAAGGTGTCCCTGAAGCTTTCTTT. Its protein product is CSARDPQGVPEAFF. V gene TRBV20-1 combines with J gene TRBJ1-1, with D unresolved. CDR1 is DFQATT, CDR2 SNEGSKA, per germline (reference sequence). CDR3 length: 14 amino acids. Trimming removed 0 bases at V and 6 bases at J, with 14 bases between.

Many counts were recorded for this clone. A much larger clone is a single base away; this may be a read error. At the DNA level, this CDR3 is encoded by other sequences in the same sample as well. V and J are TRBV6-1 and TRBJ2-1; 9 bases match TRBD2. CDR1 is MNHNS and CDR2 is SASEGT in the germline V gene. This CDR3 comprises 15 residues. Losses at the gene ends were 8 bases for V and 6 bases for J; bases not matched to a gene: 11. The CDR3 nucleotides are TGTGCCAGCGCTTCGGGAGCGGGGGGTCGCAATGAGCAGTTCTTC. Translated: CASASGAGGRNEQFF.

This clone ranks as medium-sized. The chain uses TRBV7-2 and TRBJ2-7; D gene uncertain. The CDR3 is made up of 16 amino acids. V dropped 1 base and J dropped 4 bases, with 17 bases sitting between them. In germline, CDR1 is SGHTA, CDR2 FQGNSA. Here the CDR3 reads CASSLGAPTGGYEQYF. In DNA form, the CDR3 reads TGTGCCAGCAGCTTAGGGGCCCCCACGGGCGGATACGAGCAGTACTTC.

At least ten counts were recorded for this clone. The rearrangement joins TRBV11-2 to TRBJ2-3; no clear D gene. The V end lost 1 base, the J end lost 2 bases, and 10 bases lay between the germline ends. The germline V gene has CDR1 SGHAT and CDR2 FQNNGV. This CDR3 contains 15 residues. CDR3 DNA: TGTGCCAGCAGCTTAGGGGCGGCCTCCACAGATACGCAGTATTTT. Protein sequence: CASSLGAASTDTQYF.

The chain joins TRBV30 to TRBJ2-3, with D perhaps given as TRBD1 or TRBD2 (5 bases each). The CDR3 runs to 15 residues. V was clipped by 5 bases and J by 2 bases, with 17 bases between them. Germline loops: CDR1 GTSNPN, CDR2 SVGIG (reference sequence). In DNA, the CDR3 is TGTGCCTGGGCCCTCGACCGGGGCATCACAGATACGCAGTATTTT. Translating it yields CAWALDRGITDTQYF.

This chain joins TRBV11-3 and TRBJ2-1; 9 positions agree with TRBD1. This CDR3 is built from 14 residues. Germline loops: CDR1 SGHNT, CDR2 YENEEA. The V and J ends lost 8 bases and 7 bases, in that order; junction bases with no gene match: 9. The CDR3 DNA reads TGTGCCAGCCTTGGACAGGGGCTTTGGAATGAGCAGTTCTTC. It codes for CASLGQGLWNEQFF.

On this clone: Without the conserved terminal phenylalanine or tryptophan, this CDR3 likely stems from a read error. V is TRBV19 and J is TRBJ2-7; D call uncertain. Germline V gene lookup returns CDR1 LNHDA and CDR2 SQIVND (reference sequence). The CDR3 extends over 14 amino acids. The germline V and J ends were trimmed by 6 bases and 0 bases, with 12 bases remaining between them. The DNA for the CDR3 is TGTGCCAGTAGCTTCACCGTAGGCTCCTACGAGCAGTACCTT. The encoded protein is CASSFTVGSYEQYL.

This clone was observed at least ten times. At the DNA level, this CDR3 is encoded by other sequences in the same sample as well. The rearrangement links TRBV10-3 to TRBJ2-7, with no clear D. The CDR3 has 13 amino acids. The V gene's germline CDR1 is ENHRY and CDR2 SYGVKD. The V gene lost 4 bases and the J gene lost 0 bases, with 7 bases spanning the gap. The CDR3 sequence is CAISVRSSYEQYF. The CDR3 DNA sequence: TGTGCCATCAGTGTTAGGAGCTCCTACGAGCAGTACTTC.

This chain links TRBV11-2 with TRBJ2-7, with 7 bases fitting TRBD2. The CDR3 contains 19 residues. J was trimmed by 0 bases and V by 9 bases; bases with no gene match: 23. Germline CDR1 is SGHAT and CDR2 is FQNNGV. The DNA for the CDR3 is TGTGCCAGAAGCATAGGTCGGACTAACGGGAGGTCCCCCTCCTACGAGCAGTACTTC. Protein sequence: CARSIGRTNGRSPSYEQYF.

This clone showed up just a few times. The chain couples TRBV27 to TRBJ2-6; possible D gene TRBD1, 6 bases. This CDR3 region has 15 residues. Germline lookup yields CDR1 MNHEY and CDR2 SMNVEV (reference sequence). The V end was cut by 8 bases, the J end by 11 bases, with 22 bases between. CDR3 DNA sequence: TGTGCCAGCTCCCTGGCAGGGGCTGGGTCCTACGTCCTGACTTTC. Amino acid sequence: CASSLAGAGSYVLTF.

The chain joins TRBV20-1 to TRBJ2-2; D possibly matches TRBD1 or TRBD2 (7 bases each). With 1 base removed from V and 6 bases from J, the gap between germline ends came to 27 bases. CDR1 and CDR2 (germline): DFQATT, SNEGSKA (reference sequence). The CDR3 is made up of 19 amino acids. CDR3 sequence reads: CSARVGGRGLADPPGELFF. CDR3 in DNA: TGCAGTGCTAGAGTAGGGGGCAGGGGCCTAGCGGACCCTCCCGGGGAGCTGTTTTTT.

This clone has just a few counts. The rearrangement uses TRBV6-1 and TRBJ1-1; 8 nucleotides agree with TRBD1. This CDR3 region has 14 residues. Germline values: CDR1 MNHNS, CDR2 SASEGT. Losses at the gene ends were 7 bases for V and 6 bases for J; bases not matched to a gene: 10. The CDR3 DNA reads as TGTGCCAGCATCCCGGACAGGGAAGGGGCTGAAGCTTTCTTT. Protein sequence: CASIPDREGAEAFF.

This clone was counted at least ten times. The chain couples TRBV28 to TRBJ1-2; D unclear. The V end was cut by 3 bases, the J end by 3 bases, with 8 bases between. The CDR3 extends over 13 amino acids. From germline, CDR1 is MDHEN and CDR2 SYDVKM. In DNA form, the CDR3 reads TGTGCCAGCAGTTTTTTGGCTTACTATGGCTACACCTTC. Amino acid sequence: CASSFLAYYGYTF.

In its sample, this clone was seen a few times. One end of the junction fails to match germline, which may point to a read error. This chain joins TRBV28 and TRBJ1-1; no firm D call. Germline assignment: CDR1 MDHEN and CDR2 SYDVKM. The CDR3 sequence is 15 residues long. The CDR3 sequence is CASRPNILMNTEAFF. CDR3 DNA: TGTGCCAGCAGGCCAAACATCCTAATGAACACTGAAGCCTTCTTT.

This clone has a handful of counts. The chain links TRBV7-9 to TRBJ1-1, with 7 bases fitting TRBD1. Germline lookup yields CDR1 SEHNR and CDR2 FQNEAQ (reference sequence). V lost 4 bases and J lost 2; bases outside the gene matches: 4. The CDR3 loop spans 14 amino acids. In nucleotides, the CDR3 is TGTGCCAGCAGCTGCGACAGGGCTAACACTGAAGCTTTCTTT. It is translated as CASSCDRANTEAFF.

This clone was observed many times. In DNA, the CDR3 is TGCAGTGCTAGATTGGGAAACACCATATATTTT. It encodes CSARLGNTIYF. This chain connects TRBV20-1 to TRBJ1-3; D is ambiguous. The germline V gene encodes CDR1 DFQATT and CDR2 SNEGSKA (reference sequence). The V gene lost 2 bases and the J gene lost 4 bases, with 3 bases spanning the gap. This CDR3 comprises 11 residues.

This clone counts as medium-sized. The chain combines TRBV3-1 with TRBJ2-7; D is unresolved. Germline V lookup: CDR1 LGHDT, CDR2 YNNKEL (reference sequence). CDR3 length equals 12 residues. Trimming shortened V by 1 base and J by 0 bases, and 1 base separated the two germline ends. CDR3 sequence (DNA): TGTGCCAGCAGCCAAGCCTCCTACGAGCAGTACTTC. This gives the protein CASSQASYEQYF.

This clone was counted ten times or more. The V call is TRBV30, the J call TRBJ2-3; 7 nucleotides align to TRBD2. This CDR3 is built from 15 residues. V was pared by 1 base and J by 0 bases, with 4 bases of the junction left unmatched. Germline V gene data show CDR1 as GTSNPN and CDR2 as SVGIG (reference sequence). CDR3 nucleotide sequence: TGTGCCTGGAGTGCTCTAGCGGATAGCACAGATACGCAGTATTTT. It encodes CAWSALADSTDTQYF.

About this clone: A read error may account for a junction end that differs from germline. The chain has TRBV7-8 and TRBJ2-1; D may be TRBD1 or TRBD2 (6 bases each). The V gene's germline CDR1 is SGHVS and CDR2 FQNEAQ. The CDR3 is 14 amino acids. The CDR3 DNA reads as TGTGCCAGCAGCCACCAAGGGGGGAGCAATGAGCCGTTCTTC. This sequence encodes CASSHQGGSNEPFF. Full variable domain (outside the CDR3, taken from reference TRBV7-8 and TRBJ2-1): GAGVSQSPRYKVAKRGQDVALRCDPISGHVSLFWYQQALGQGPEFLTYFQNEAQLDKSGLPSDRFFAERPEGSVSTLKIQRTQQEDSAVYLCASSHQGGSNEPFFGPGTRLTVL.

There are many counts of this clone. The rearrangement uses TRBV7-9 and TRBJ2-7; a weak D match, TRBD2 (6 bases). This CDR3 spans 14 amino acids. Trimming removed 5 bases at V and 5 bases at J, with 16 bases between. The germline V gene encodes CDR1 SEHNR and CDR2 FQNEAQ (reference sequence). The CDR3 sequence is CASSRAGSQDEQYF. The CDR3 DNA reads as TGTGCCAGCAGCCGGGCGGGGAGCCAGGACGAGCAGTACTTC.

This clone occurred many times. It may be a read error: a sequence one base away is much more abundant. The CDR3 DNA sequence: TGTGTCAGTAGTACGTTCACAGATACGCAGTATTTT. Translation gives CVSSTFTDTQYF. The J gene is TRBJ2-3, the V gene TRBV19; no reliable D call. The germline gives CDR1 LNHDA, CDR2 SQIVND (reference sequence). The CDR3 sequence is 12 residues long.